What follows are 20 T cell receptor beta chains derived from one specimen sequenced in a study of T cell repertoires in cytomegalovirus infection. TCRdb reprocessed the reads with MiXCR, giving one entry per CDR3 protein. The sample holds about 900,000 distinct CDR3 sequences, roughly 30% seen once. What these receptors recognize is not known. Sample: cultured CD8+ T cells from PBMCs, taken from culture after CMV antigen stimulation. The receptors derive from a human donor in good health (CMV status not recorded). Some clones in this sample may be carry-over from other donors' samples.

As to this clonotype: A much larger clone is a single base away; this may be a read error. The chain links TRBV6-1 to TRBJ2-3, with 12 nucleotides matching TRBD2. CDR3 size: 15 residues. The trim removed 11 bases at V and 4 bases at J, leaving 10 bases unmatched. Germline assignment: CDR1 MNHNS and CDR2 SASEGT. CDR3 sequence (DNA): TGTGCCGCGCCCGGGACTAGCGGGCCTGCAGATACGCAGTATTTT. It is translated as CAAPGTSGPADTQYF.

The chain is built from TRBV6-1 and TRBJ1-1; D call uncertain. This CDR3 spans 11 amino acids. Germline assignment: CDR1 MNHNS and CDR2 SASEGT. Trimming removed 7 bases at V and 6 bases at J, with 9 bases between. As DNA, the CDR3 is TGTGCCAGCATAGAACCATCTGAAGCTTTCTTT. This translates into CASIEPSEAFF.

This clonotype has only a few counts. This rearrangement joins TRBV2 to TRBJ2-7; 7 bases match TRBD2. The V and J ends lost 7 bases and 6 bases, in that order; junction bases with no gene match: 15. CDR1 is SNHLY and CDR2 is FYNNEI in the germline V gene. CDR3 length equals 15 residues. For the CDR3, the DNA is TGTGCCAGCACCCACCCGGGACGGGAGGTAGGCGAGCAGTACTTC. As protein: CASTHPGREVGEQYF.

The chain couples TRBV10-3 to TRBJ1-4; the D is unclear. The CDR3 sequence is 15 residues long. The V end lost 2 bases, the J end lost 2 bases, and 9 bases lay between the germline ends. Germline CDR1 ENHRY, CDR2 SYGVKD. CDR3 amino acids: CAISEGTVTNEKLFF. The CDR3 DNA reads as TGTGCCATCAGTGAGGGTACAGTCACTAATGAAAAACTGTTTTTT.

The table lists this clonotype with a few counts. The CDR3 region is CASSQPGHFYEQYV. The CDR3 DNA reads TGCGCCAGCAGTCAACCGGGACACTTCTACGAGCAGTACGTC. The rearrangement joins TRBV23-1 to TRBJ2-7, with D maybe TRBD1 (6 bases). TRBV23-1 is noted as an ORF with a role that remains uncertain. This CDR3 region has 14 residues. V was shortened by 2 bases and J by 3 bases, with 11 bases between the two germline ends.

The chain employs TRBV24-1 and TRBJ2-5, with unresolved D. V lost 4 bases, J lost 4 bases, and 18 bases lay in between. Germline V CDR1 and CDR2: KGHDR, SFDVKD. The CDR3 totals 16 residues. Here the CDR3 reads CATSDRASSPGETQYF. The CDR3, as DNA: TGTGCCACCAGTGACCGAGCAAGCAGTCCAGGAGAGACCCAGTACTTC.

This clonotype came up a few times. The gene calls are TRBV7-8 and TRBJ1-5; the D is unclear. Germline CDR1 and CDR2: SGHVS and FQNEAQ. Trimming took 4 bases from V and 4 from J, leaving 14 bases between them. The CDR3 runs 15 residues. The CDR3 is CASSSSPRDNQPQHF. For the CDR3, the DNA is TGTGCCAGCAGCTCTAGCCCCCGCGATAATCAGCCCCAGCATTTT.

The table lists this clonotype with a few counts. The V and J genes are TRBV24-1 and TRBJ1-1, with D possibly matching TRBD1 (5 bases). CDR3 length equals 13 residues. The V end lost 6 bases, the J end lost 1 base, and 8 bases lay between the germline ends. The germline gives CDR1 KGHDR, CDR2 SFDVKD. In nucleotides, the CDR3 is TGTGCCACCAGTTCGGGGGGGAACACTGAAGCTTTCTTT. This sequence encodes CATSSGGNTEAFF.

The V and J genes are TRBV20-1 and TRBJ2-3; 11 bases agree with TRBD2. The CDR3 is 18 residues long. V shed 0 bases, J shed 3 bases, and the junction held 11 bases outside the gene matches. Germline V lookup: CDR1 DFQATT, CDR2 SNEGSKA (reference sequence). The CDR3 region is CSARDPTSGAQGTDTQYF. The CDR3 DNA reads as TGCAGTGCTAGAGATCCGACTAGCGGGGCCCAGGGGACAGATACGCAGTATTTT.

The chain carries TRBV5-6 and TRBJ2-7; no clear D gene. This CDR3 is built from 14 residues. V was clipped by 8 bases and J by 5 bases, with 20 bases between them. CDR1 is SGHDT and CDR2 is YYEEEE in the germline V gene. CDR3: CASQSYPGYNEQYF. The CDR3 DNA is TGTGCCAGTCAAAGCTACCCAGGTTACAACGAGCAGTACTTC.

The table lists this clonotype with a few counts. This chain joins TRBV19 and TRBJ1-1; tentatively, D is TRBD1 (5 bases). There are 15 residues in the CDR3. Germline V gene data show CDR1 as LNHDA and CDR2 as SQIVND (reference sequence). The germline V and J ends were trimmed by 1 base and 0 bases, with 9 bases remaining between them. The CDR3 is CASSIGGEMNTEAFF. CDR3 sequence (DNA): TGTGCCAGTAGTATAGGGGGGGAGATGAACACTGAAGCTTTCTTT.

This chain links TRBV6-2 or TRBV6-3 with TRBJ1-1; D perhaps matches TRBD1 (5 bases). Germline lookup yields CDR1 MNHEY and CDR2 SVGEGT. The CDR3 has 14 residues. V gave up 2 bases and J gave up 3 bases, with 10 bases separating them. The CDR3 region is CASSYRGRDTEAFF. The CDR3 bases are TGTGCCAGCAGTTACCGGGGCAGGGACACTGAAGCTTTCTTT.

This clonotype was found many times. The chain is built from TRBV11-3 and TRBJ1-1; the match to TRBD1 covers 8 bases. Unmatched junction bases numbered 3, after V lost 3 bases and J lost 0 bases. Germline V CDR1 and CDR2: SGHNT, YENEEA. The CDR3 is 15 amino acids. In DNA, the CDR3 is TGTGCCAGCAGCTTCGGACAGGGAATGAACACTGAAGCTTTCTTT. Amino acid sequence: CASSFGQGMNTEAFF.

This clonotype was seen a handful of times. The V and J genes are TRBV27 and TRBJ1-2; maybe TRBD1 (5 bases). CDR3 size: 16 residues. Deletions cut 4 bases from V and 2 bases from J, with 17 bases between. Looked up from germline, CDR1 is MNHEY and CDR2 is SMNVEV (reference sequence). The CDR3 sequence is CASSSAERGPNYGYTF. The CDR3 DNA sequence: TGTGCCAGCAGTTCCGCTGAACGGGGCCCAAACTATGGCTACACCTTC.

This clonotype was detected ten times or more. The chain has TRBV6-1 and TRBJ1-1; TRBD1 aligns across 8 bases. Germline V lookup: CDR1 MNHNS, CDR2 SASEGT. This CDR3 has 14 residues. The V segment lost 7 bases and the J segment 12 bases; nucleotides outside the gene matches: 16. This chain's CDR3 is CASNRQGTLTQTFF. The CDR3 DNA reads TGTGCCAGCAATCGACAGGGGACGCTGACTCAAACTTTCTTT.

This clonotype was counted only a few times. V and J are TRBV11-2 and TRBJ1-1; D call uncertain. Per germline, CDR1 SGHAT and CDR2 FQNNGV. The CDR3 loop spans 14 amino acids. Trimming removed 5 bases from V and 1 base from J, with 11 bases in between. CDR3 nucleotides: TGTGCCAGCAGCAGGTATAAGAGGAACACTGAAGCTTTCTTT. Translated, it gives CASSRYKRNTEAFF.

Comment on this clonotype: A much larger clone lies one base from this, so it may be a read error. The CDR3 region is CANSLTSPGTGGAIYGYTF. CDR3 nucleotide sequence: TGTGCCAACAGCCTAACCAGTCCCGGGACAGGGGGCGCGATCTATGGCTACACCTTC. V usage is TRBV7-2 and J usage is TRBJ1-2; 12 positions match TRBD1. CDR3 length equals 19 residues. CDR1 and CDR2 from the germline V gene are SGHTA and FQGNSA.

V gene TRBV12-3 or TRBV12-4 combines with J gene TRBJ2-5, with 8 bases aligning to TRBD2. The length of the CDR3 is 17 residues. Unmatched junction bases numbered 13, after V lost 3 bases and J lost 4 bases. The CDR3 spells CASSFFPGGPEGETQYF. The DNA for the CDR3 is TGTGCCAGCAGTTTTTTTCCGGGGGGGCCGGAGGGAGAGACCCAGTACTTC.

The chain is built from TRBV5-1 and TRBJ2-5, with 9 bases fitting TRBD1. Germline assignment: CDR1 SGHRS and CDR2 YFSETQ. The J segment lost 5 bases and the V segment lost 4 bases, leaving 6 bases of the junction unmatched. The CDR3 is made up of 14 amino acids. The CDR3 nucleotides read TGCGCCAGCAGCGCCGGACAGGGGATGGAGACCCAGTACTTC. It translates to CASSAGQGMETQYF.

The chain joins TRBV10-3 to TRBJ2-1, with TRBD2 matching over 14 bases. V trimming: 8 bases; J trimming: 6 bases; junction bases outside the gene matches: 12. Germline assignment: CDR1 ENHRY and CDR2 SYGVKD. This CDR3 is 17 amino acids long. CDR3: CAIRHSGGTSGSNEQFF. In nucleotides, the CDR3 is TGTGCCATCCGGCACTCGGGGGGGACTAGCGGGAGCAATGAGCAGTTCTTC.